Reported below is one T cell receptor (beta chain). Its antigen is unidentified. The junction and the germline gene differ at one end; a read error may be behind it. This sample stems from a study of breast tumors, draining lymph nodes, adjacent tissues. Study-wide results and caveats: Tumor T cell lymph node origin was a supported hypothesis, not proven.

Germline V CDR1 and CDR2: LGHDT, YNNKEL (reference sequence). The CDR3 spans 17 residues. TCRdb called the multiplex PCR reads again in MiXCR, with one record for every CDR3 protein. Of approximately 190,000 distinct CDR3 sequences listed, roughly 31% are singletons. Samples came from axillary lymph nodes draining the breast cancer. The chain links TRBV3-1 to TRBJ1-1; D is unclear. The sequence came from a female donor with breast cancer. Some clones in this sample may be carry-over from other donors' samples. The sequencing sample was made of axillary lymph node tissue. CDR3 nucleotides: TGCGCCAGCAGCCACTCCTCAAATTCCCTAACGAAGACTGAAGCTTTCTTT. Residues: CASSHSSNSLTKTEAFF.